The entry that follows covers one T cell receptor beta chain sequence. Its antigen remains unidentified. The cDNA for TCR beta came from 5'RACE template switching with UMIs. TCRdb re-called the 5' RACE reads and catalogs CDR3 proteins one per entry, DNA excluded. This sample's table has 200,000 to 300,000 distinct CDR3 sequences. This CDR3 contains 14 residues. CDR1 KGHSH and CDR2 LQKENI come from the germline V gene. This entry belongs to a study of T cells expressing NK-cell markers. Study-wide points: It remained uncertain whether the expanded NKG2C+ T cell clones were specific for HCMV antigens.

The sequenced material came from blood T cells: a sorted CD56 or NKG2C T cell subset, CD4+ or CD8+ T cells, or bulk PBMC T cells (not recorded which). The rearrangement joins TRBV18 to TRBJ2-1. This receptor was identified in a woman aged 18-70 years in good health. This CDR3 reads CASSPFLGGNEQFF.